The 10 T cell receptor beta chains given below trace back to one sample, sequenced in a study of blood T cell repertoires in COVID-19 (dated by TCRdb to about 2020). The method behind the library was the immunoSEQ multiplex PCR assay. The table comes from immuneACCESS by way of TCRdb, which keeps in-frame sequences with V and J called. Part of the clones is missing from these tables; in studies checked, under half for an unresolved V gene and the rest for unknown reasons. A total of fewer than 350,000 clones appear in this sample, about 91% of them only once. The ten most abundant clones make up 1.5% to 2% of the sample. Input material: peripheral blood. The receptors shown here come from a woman aged 25 to 39 with COVID-19, enrolled during active disease.

The CDR3 coding sequence is TGTGCCTGGAGTGAGGGGACTCTCGGGGAGACCCAGTACTTC. Amino acid sequence: CAWSEGTLGETQYF. This rearrangement joins TRBV30 to TRBJ2-5; tentative D call: TRBD2 (6 bases). The CDR3 is 14 residues long. V gave up 1 base and J gave up 5 bases, with 14 bases separating them. Germline CDR1 is GTSNPN and CDR2 is SVGIG (reference sequence).

The V and J genes are TRBV21-1 and TRBJ1-6. TRBV21-1 is assigned pseudogene status. The CDR3 spans 12 residues. The CDR3 coding sequence is TGTGCCAGCAGCGCTAATAATTCACCCCTCCACTTT. Translated: CASSANNSPLHF.

This sequence joins TRBV6-2 or TRBV6-3 and TRBJ2-1, with a weak D call TRBD2 (5 bases). V lost 6 bases, J lost 9 bases, and 15 bases lay in between. This CDR3 is built from 13 residues. Germline CDR1 and CDR2: MNHEY and SVGEGT. This chain's CDR3 is CASSQTRLVEQFF. The CDR3 DNA reads TGTGCCAGCAGCCAAACTAGATTGGTTGAGCAGTTCTTC.

V is TRBV29-1 and J is TRBJ2-2; D is unresolved. Germline V lookup: CDR1 SQVTM, CDR2 ANQGSEA. The CDR3 has 12 residues. Between the trimmed V and J ends, which lost 5 bases and 7 bases, there was a span of 11 bases. CDR3 coding DNA: TGCAGCGTTAGTTCGGGTGGCGGGGAGCTGTTTTTT. This gives the protein CSVSSGGGELFF.

The rearrangement links TRBV24-1 to TRBJ2-5, with D possibly TRBD1 on 5 matching bases. CDR3 length equals 15 residues. Trimming pared 3 bases from V and 0 bases from J, leaving 10 bases between. Germline CDR1 is KGHDR and CDR2 is SFDVKD. CDR3 DNA: TGTGCCACCAGTGATCGTCGACAGAACCAAGAGACCCAGTACTTC. Its protein product is CATSDRRQNQETQYF.

This chain links TRBV5-5 with TRBJ1-3, with 7 bases identical to TRBD1. V dropped 2 bases and J dropped 0; count of bases not matched to a gene: 5. Germline CDR1 reads SGHKS; CDR2 reads YYEKEE (reference sequence). This CDR3 is 16 amino acids long. In DNA, the CDR3 is TGTGCCAGCAGCTTATTGGGACAGAGCTCTGGAAACACCATATATTTT. Encoded protein: CASSLLGQSSGNTIYF.

The V and J genes are TRBV19 and TRBJ2-7; perhaps TRBD2 as D (6 bases). Germline V lookup: CDR1 LNHDA, CDR2 SQIVND (reference sequence). Deletions cut 5 bases from V and 1 base from J, with 18 bases between. CDR3 length equals 16 residues. CDR3 sequence (DNA): TGTGCCAGTAGTCCCGGGACGGAGGGCCGATCCTACGAGCAGTACTTC. Amino acids: CASSPGTEGRSYEQYF.

The J gene is TRBJ1-2, the V gene TRBV19; 11 bases match TRBD1. CDR1 and CDR2 (germline): LNHDA, SQIVND (reference sequence). V lost 11 bases to trimming and J lost 7 bases; unmatched junction nucleotides: 12. This CDR3 comprises 14 residues. CDR3 protein: CAPTPDRGLRGYTF. CDR3 coding DNA: TGTGCCCCGACCCCGGACAGGGGGCTGCGTGGCTACACCTTC.

V and J are TRBV5-1 and TRBJ1-4; 11 nucleotides agree with TRBD1. The CDR3 spans 15 residues. The germline V gene encodes CDR1 SGHRS and CDR2 YFSETQ. Unmatched junction bases numbered 6, after V lost 4 bases and J lost 7 bases. The CDR3 nucleotides read TGCGCCAGCAGCACCACCGGGACAGGGGGTGAAAAACTGTTTTTT. This translates into CASSTTGTGGEKLFF. The full variable domain, completed using reference TRBV5-1 and TRBJ1-4, is KAGVTQTPRYLIKTRGQQVTLSCSPISGHRSVSWYQQTPGQGLQFLFEYFSETQRNKGNFPGRFSGRQFSNSRSEMNVSTLELGDSALYLCASSTTGTGGEKLFFGSGTQLSVL.

The CDR3 sequence: CSVADGLLGNQPQHF. DNA of the CDR3: TGCAGCGTTGCCGACGGACTCTTGGGCAATCAGCCCCAGCATTTT. The chain recombines TRBV29-1 with TRBJ1-5; D is uncertain. The CDR3 spans 15 residues. Germline V gives CDR1 SQVTM, CDR2 ANQGSEA. V was shortened by 4 bases and J by 2 bases, with 15 bases between the two germline ends.